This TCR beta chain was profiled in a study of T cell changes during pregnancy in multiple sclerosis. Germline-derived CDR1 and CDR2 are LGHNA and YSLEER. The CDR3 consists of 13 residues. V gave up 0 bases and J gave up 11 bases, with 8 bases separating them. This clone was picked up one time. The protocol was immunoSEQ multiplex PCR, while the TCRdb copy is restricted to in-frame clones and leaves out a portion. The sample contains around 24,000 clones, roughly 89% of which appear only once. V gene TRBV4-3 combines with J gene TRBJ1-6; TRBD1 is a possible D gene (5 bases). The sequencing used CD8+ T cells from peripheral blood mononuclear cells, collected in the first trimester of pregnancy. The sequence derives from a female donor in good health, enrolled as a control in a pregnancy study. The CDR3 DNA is TGCGCCAGCAGCCAAGATGGGGCTGCACCCCTCCACTTT. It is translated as CASSQDGAAPLHF.